This TCR beta chain was recovered during a study of CD8+ T cells in alopecia areata (dated by TCRdb to 2017 to 2018). A note on the overall study: The treated patients took part in an open-label pilot trial in which moderate-to-severe alopecia areata was treated with oral tofacitinib at 5 to 10 mg twice daily. Patients received tofacitinib for 6 to 18 months and were then followed off drug for 6 months to check for delayed response and recurrence. For the treated patients, the SALT score, which quantifies what percentage of scalp surface area is affected, served as the measure of disease severity. To study T cell clonal expansion in alopecia areata, the researchers applied high-throughput TCRbeta sequencing to both the C3H/HeJ mouse model and human patients. In humans, TCRbeta sequencing was performed on scalp tissue and on sorted CD4+ and CD8+ peripheral blood T cells from healthy controls and from patients with patchy or totalis/universalis alopecia areata. Tofacitinib-treated patients had biopsies at baseline and at 4 and 24 weeks of treatment, with a later scalp biopsy in several patients. Scalp clonality was compared among normal scalp (n=4), patchy alopecia areata scalp (n=8), and alopecia totalis/universalis scalp (n=8). The RNA source kit depended on sample type: the PAXgene miRNA kit for fixed scalp, the miRNeasy kit for PBMCs, and the RNeasy kit for mouse skin. TCRbeta CDR3 regions were amplified by immunoSEQ multiplex PCR using 35 Vbeta forward and 13 Jbeta reverse primers. Overall results and qualifications from the work: Because the treated cohort was small and had only one nonresponder, larger studies are needed to examine links between baseline CD8+ expansion and response. Unlike mouse skin, which is dominated by gammadelta T cells, normal human skin has resident alphabeta T cells that are also sequenced, and this complicates analysis of the scalp TCR repertoire. TCR sequences shared between patients were less clear than in mice, possibly partly because of HLA diversity in the patient population. With tofacitinib, both scalp clonality and the number of expanded CD8+ clones among the top 100 scalp clones went down significantly. Lesional scalp, especially in alopecia totalis/universalis, showed higher clonality and more expanded CD8+ clones than normal scalp, suggesting antigenic drive. Many expanded lesional clones persisted in scalp and blood during tofacitinib treatment, which may partly explain relapse after stopping treatment.

The CDR3 sequence holds 15 residues, the cysteine and phenylalanine included. Only CDR3 DNA is held: 45 bases, read in frame from base 1. CDR1 and CDR2, per the germline V gene (reference sequence), are MNHNY and SVGAGI. Trimming takes 5 bases off V and 7 bases off J; junction bases not matched to a gene: 11. The method was the immunoSEQ multiplex PCR assay. RNA was extracted from all samples and reverse transcribed into cDNA, which served as template for TCR sequencing. SuperScript III was used for first-strand cDNA synthesis, primed with a 2:1 mix of oligo-dT and random hexamers. A synthetic immune receptor repertoire was used to measure amplification bias, and any remaining bias was corrected computationally. The original methods were these. After raw reads were preprocessed to remove errors, the CDR3 was defined following IMGT conventions as running from the conserved cysteine to phenylalanine. Clonality was calculated as 1 minus Shannon entropy normalized by log2 of the number of productive unique TCRs. CD4 or CD8 identity of scalp clones was inferred by cross-referencing scalp TCRbeta sequences with sorted blood CD4 and CD8 repertoires. The clones in this table, taken by TCRdb from immuneACCESS, are in-frame only. Not every clone is retained; where verified, under half of the shortfall comes from an unresolved V gene, and the cause of the rest is unknown. V and J calls and clone size are copied from that table; D and trimming were computed from the DNA. This sample comprises around 200,000 clones, approximately 55% of them detected only once. Of the sample, approximately 10% is held by the ten largest clones.

This clone was counted once. Its specific antigen is unknown. One base away there is no much larger clone; base qualities are not given. The sample's time point label, decoded: 20 to 30 weeks on oral tofacitinib. This specimen's treatment or condition label, interpreted: oral pan-JAK inhibitor, 5-10 mg twice daily. Lesional scalp punch biopsies and peripheral blood were obtained from alopecia areata patients. PBMCs were isolated by density centrifugation and stained for CD3, CD4 and CD8, after which CD4+ and CD8+ T cells were sorted on a FACSAria. The input for sequencing was CD8+ T cells sorted from blood, taken at week 24, from a patient treated with tofacitinib. This receptor was obtained from a human donor with alopecia areata. The rearranged segments are TRBV6-6 and TRBJ1-2; 9 nucleotides in the junction match TRBD1. The CDR3 is CASSPGQGRSGGYTF. The DNA sequence follows: TGTGCCAGCAGTCCCGGACAGGGGCGAAGCGGTGGCTACACCTTC.